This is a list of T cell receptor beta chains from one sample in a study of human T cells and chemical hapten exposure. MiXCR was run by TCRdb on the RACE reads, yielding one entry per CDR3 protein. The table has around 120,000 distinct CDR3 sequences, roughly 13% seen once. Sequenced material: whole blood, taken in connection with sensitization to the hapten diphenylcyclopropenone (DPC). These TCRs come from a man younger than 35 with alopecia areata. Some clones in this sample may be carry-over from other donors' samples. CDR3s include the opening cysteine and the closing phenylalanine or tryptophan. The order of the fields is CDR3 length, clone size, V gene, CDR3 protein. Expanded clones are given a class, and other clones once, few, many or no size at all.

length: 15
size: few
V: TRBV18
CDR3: CASSPPLRTNTEAFF

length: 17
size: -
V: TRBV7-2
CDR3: CASSLGLRTVYSYEQYF

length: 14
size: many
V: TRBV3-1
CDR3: CASRFRHGSYGYTF

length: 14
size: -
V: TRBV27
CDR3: CASSLEGRNGELFF

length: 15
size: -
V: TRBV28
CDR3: CASSFPRRGSYEQYF

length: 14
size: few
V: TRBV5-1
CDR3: CASSLSPGANVLTF

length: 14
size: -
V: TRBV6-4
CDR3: CASSVDRGQDEQFF

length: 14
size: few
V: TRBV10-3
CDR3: CAIRPDRAVTEAFF

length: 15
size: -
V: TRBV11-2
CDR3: CASSPRQGALSEQFF

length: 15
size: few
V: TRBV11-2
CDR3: CASSLDRVIQETQYF

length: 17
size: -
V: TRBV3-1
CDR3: CASSRRASGGRTDTQYF

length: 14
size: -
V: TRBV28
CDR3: CASSLTWGGLEQYF

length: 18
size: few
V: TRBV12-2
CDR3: CASRPPNLGGTSSYEQYF

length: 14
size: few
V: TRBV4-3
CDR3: CASSQDGREETQYF

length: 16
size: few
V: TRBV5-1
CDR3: CASTLSGGEKVYGYTF

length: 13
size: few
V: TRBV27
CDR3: CAARDSSYNEQFF

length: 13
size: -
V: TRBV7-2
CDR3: CASSLEDRQPQHF

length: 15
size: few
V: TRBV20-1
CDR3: CSASPHYVMNTEAFF

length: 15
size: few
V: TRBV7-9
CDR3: CASNPRTSGLETQYF

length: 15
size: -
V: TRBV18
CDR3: CASSPGQGAGNTIYF

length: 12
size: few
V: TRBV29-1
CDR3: CSVGWLTYEQYF

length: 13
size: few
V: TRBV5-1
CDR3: CASNGQGSYEQYF